The 26 T cell receptor beta chains below come from one sample, sequenced in a study of human T cells and chemical hapten exposure. MiXCR was run by TCRdb on the RACE reads, yielding one entry per CDR3 protein. The sample consists of about 180,000 distinct CDR3 sequences, under 35% of them appearing once. Noted time point: pre-sensitization, week 0. The treatment denotes: therapeutic diphenylcyclopropenone sensitization with weekly scalp DPC. Specimen: whole blood, collected in connection with sensitization to the hapten diphenylcyclopropenone (DPC). The receptors originated from a woman in her thirties with alopecia areata. Some clones in this sample may be carry-over from other donors' samples.

CDR3 protein: CASSLVAGVRFF. The CDR3 bases are TGTGCCAGCAGTTTAGTAGCGGGAGTACGCTTCTTC. This chain uses TRBV28 with TRBJ2-1; 9 bases are shared with TRBD2. The V segment lost 2 bases and the J segment 16 bases; nucleotides outside the gene matches: 6. Germline loops: CDR1 MDHEN, CDR2 SYDVKM. This CDR3 is 12 amino acids long.

The chain couples TRBV9 to TRBJ2-1; 8 positions match TRBD1. This CDR3 spans 15 amino acids. V gave up 4 bases and J gave up 9 bases; unmatched junction bases: 12. Germline CDR1 is SGDLS and CDR2 is YYNGEE. The CDR3 coding sequence is TGTGCCAGCAGCCCACGGGACAGGATGGGACTTGAGCAGTTCTTC. This codes for CASSPRDRMGLEQFF. The full variable domain, its missing parts supplied by reference TRBV9 and TRBJ2-1, is DSGVTQTPKHLITATGQRVTLRCSPRSGDLSVYWYQQSLDQGLQFLIQYYNGEERAKGNILERFSAQQFPDLHSELNLSSLELGDSALYFCASSPRDRMGLEQFFGPGTRLTVL.

There are many counts of this clonotype. DNA of the CDR3: TGTGCCAGCAGCCATGGACTAGCCAATGAGCAGTTCTTC. Translating it yields CASSHGLANEQFF. This rearrangement joins TRBV3-1 to TRBJ2-1; 8 positions agree with TRBD2. J was trimmed by 6 bases and V by 3 bases; bases with no gene match: 1. The germline CDR1 and CDR2 sequences are LGHDT and YNNKEL (reference sequence). CDR3 size: 13 residues.

The chain uses TRBV6-2 or TRBV6-3 and TRBJ2-1, with 9 positions matching TRBD2. Germline V lookup: CDR1 MNHEY, CDR2 SVGEGT. V dropped 7 bases and J dropped 3; count of bases not matched to a gene: 13. The CDR3 is 17 residues long. The CDR3 region has the DNA TGTGCCAGCACCTCTTGGGGTAGCGGGAGTCTCTACAATGAGCAGTTCTTC. Its translation is CASTSWGSGSLYNEQFF.

CDR3 nucleotide sequence: TGTGCCAGCAGCCAAGATCTGGCGGGAGGTGCAGATACGCAGTATTTT. Translation gives CASSQDLAGGADTQYF. This chain connects TRBV4-2 to TRBJ2-3; 8 bases line up with TRBD2. The CDR3 totals 16 residues. V lost 0 bases and J lost 4; bases outside the gene matches: 6. CDR1 is LGHNA and CDR2 is YNFKEQ in the germline V gene.

This clonotype was observed a few times. DNA for the CDR3: TGCGCCAGCAGCTTGATCCAGGGCTCCTACGAGCAGTACTTC. Its protein is CASSLIQGSYEQYF. V and J are TRBV5-1 and TRBJ2-7, with D perhaps TRBD1 (5 bases). Between the trimmed V and J ends, which lost 1 base and 0 bases, there was a span of 8 bases. The CDR3 covers 14 residues. Germline V gene sequence: CDR1 SGHRS, CDR2 YFSETQ.

The J gene is TRBJ1-1, the V gene TRBV4-3; perhaps TRBD1 as D (5 bases). The V gene lost 1 base and the J gene lost 5 bases, with 20 bases spanning the gap. The CDR3 is 17 amino acids. Germline CDR1 LGHNA, CDR2 YSLEER. Written as DNA, the CDR3 is TGCGCCAGCAGCCAAGTGGGCGGCAGGGTCGAGGAAACTGAAGCTTTCTTT. Amino acids: CASSQVGGRVEETEAFF.

The J gene is TRBJ1-6, the V gene TRBV7-2; D unclear. Per germline, CDR1 SGHTA and CDR2 FQGNSA. The V end was cut by 1 base, the J end by 7 bases, with 11 bases between. The CDR3 loop spans 15 amino acids. The CDR3 region has the DNA TGTGCCAGCAGCTTAGGGAATACCCTGAATTCACCCCTCCACTTT. Protein product: CASSLGNTLNSPLHF.

The genes are TRBV28 and TRBJ2-4; the D gene is possibly TRBD2 (5 bases). This CDR3 comprises 16 residues. The V gene lost 3 bases and the J gene lost 0 bases, with 12 bases spanning the gap. The germline V gene has CDR1 MDHEN and CDR2 SYDVKM. As DNA, the CDR3 is TGTGCCAGCAGTTTTTATGGGAGTATAGCCAAAAACATTCAGTACTTC. Its protein is CASSFYGSIAKNIQYF. Using reference TRBV28 and TRBJ2-4 for the parts outside the CDR3, the full variable domain is DVKVTQSSRYLVKRTGEKVFLECVQDMDHENMFWYRQDPGLGLRLIYFSYDVKMKEKGDIPEGYSVSREKKERFSLILESASTNQTSMYLCASSFYGSIAKNIQYFGAGTRLSVL.

CDR3 in DNA: TGTGCCAGCAGCTTTTTACAGGGGGCGAGAGGAACCGGGGAGCTGTTTTTT. This gives the protein CASSFLQGARGTGELFF. The V call is TRBV5-5, the J call TRBJ2-2, with 9 bases matching TRBD1. This CDR3 spans 17 amino acids. Germline-derived CDR1 and CDR2 are SGHKS and YYEKEE (reference sequence). Trimming cost V 2 bases and J 5 bases; bases outside gene matches: 10. The full variable domain, rest sourced from reference TRBV5-5 and TRBJ2-2, is DAGVTQSPTHLIKTRGQQVTLRCSPISGHKSVSWYQQVLGQGPQFIFQYYEKEERGRGNFPDRFSARQFPNYSSELNVNALLLGDSALYLCASSFLQGARGTGELFFGEGSRLTVL.

This clonotype has more than one count but fewer than ten. V and J are TRBV9 and TRBJ1-2; D unclear. Germline CDR1 SGDLS, CDR2 YYNGEE. The CDR3 covers 14 residues. V was trimmed by 0 bases and J by 3 bases, leaving 9 bases between them. The DNA for the CDR3 is TGTGCCAGCAGCGTAGGTTTAGGTGACTATGGCTACACCTTC. This sequence encodes CASSVGLGDYGYTF.

The table lists this clonotype with a few counts. The chain joins TRBV28 to TRBJ1-2, with TRBD1 matching 8 bases. CDR1 and CDR2 (germline): MDHEN, SYDVKM. The V and J ends lost 5 bases and 3 bases, in that order; junction bases with no gene match: 2. The length of the CDR3 is 13 residues. CDR3 bases: TGTGCCAGCAGTCCAGGGGGCTACTATGGCTACACCTTC. Its protein product is CASSPGGYYGYTF.

V and J are TRBV5-4 and TRBJ1-1; no clear D. Germline CDR1 is SGHNT and CDR2 is YYREEE (reference sequence). V was shortened by 7 bases and J by 4 bases, with 17 bases between the two germline ends. The CDR3 extends over 14 amino acids. The CDR3 nucleotides are TGTGCCAGCGCGAGGGCAGGTGTGGGCACTGAAGCTTTCTTT. This codes for CASARAGVGTEAFF.

The gene calls are TRBV4-1 and TRBJ2-3; D not certain. Per germline, CDR1 MGHRA and CDR2 YSYEKL. The CDR3 length is 13 residues. V lost 3 bases to trimming and J lost 4 bases, with 8 bases between them. The chain's CDR3 is CASSQGNPDTQYF. CDR3 sequence (DNA): TGCGCCAGCAGCCAGGGAAACCCAGATACGCAGTATTTT.

Many counts were recorded for this clonotype. The genes are TRBV3-1 and TRBJ2-7; TRBD1 aligns across 9 bases. CDR3 length: 14 amino acids. V shed 4 bases, J shed 0 bases, and the junction held 1 base outside the gene matches. CDR1 and CDR2 (germline): LGHDT, YNNKEL (reference sequence). CDR3 sequence: CASSRDRASYEQYF. The CDR3, as DNA: TGTGCCAGCAGCCGGGACAGGGCCTCCTACGAGCAGTACTTC.

The chain joins TRBV5-1 to TRBJ2-6; TRBD1 matches at 9 bases. The CDR3 is 16 amino acids. Germline V lookup: CDR1 SGHRS, CDR2 YFSETQ. J was trimmed by 4 bases and V by 7 bases; bases with no gene match: 9. The chain's CDR3 is CASSPGTGSGANVLTF. The CDR3 region has the DNA TGCGCCAGCTCTCCCGGGACAGGGTCCGGGGCCAACGTCCTGACTTTC.

The V call is TRBV7-9, the J call TRBJ1-1; D may be TRBD1 (5 bases). Germline V gene data show CDR1 as SEHNR and CDR2 as FQNEAQ (reference sequence). The ends were cut back, 8 bases at V and 6 bases at J, with 16 bases in the middle. The CDR3 runs 13 residues. CDR3 sequence (DNA): TGTGCCAGCGGGGCGGAGGGCGCCCCTGAAGCTTTCTTT. It encodes CASGAEGAPEAFF. The full variable domain, its missing parts supplied by reference TRBV7-9 and TRBJ1-1, is DTGVSQNPRHKITKRGQNVTFRCDPISEHNRLYWYRQTLGQGPEFLTYFQNEAQLEKSRLLSDRFSAERPKGSFSTLEIQRTEQGDSAMYLCASGAEGAPEAFFGQGTRLTVV.

The chain joins TRBV7-9 to TRBJ2-5, with 10 bases lining up with TRBD1. CDR3 size: 14 residues. V was pared by 5 bases and J by 3 bases, with 3 bases of the junction left unmatched. Germline V gene sequence: CDR1 SEHNR, CDR2 FQNEAQ (reference sequence). CDR3: CASSQGTGEETQYF. CDR3 nucleotide sequence: TGTGCCAGCAGCCAAGGGACAGGGGAAGAGACCCAGTACTTC.

There are a few counts of this clonotype. J is TRBJ2-3 and V is TRBV9, with D perhaps matching TRBD2 (5 bases). This CDR3 has 14 amino acids. V lost 0 bases and J lost 4, with 9 bases in between. Germline V gene data show CDR1 as SGDLS and CDR2 as YYNGEE. CDR3 coding DNA: TGTGCCAGCAGCGTAGTGGGTAGCGCAGATACGCAGTATTTT. Protein: CASSVVGSADTQYF.

This sequence joins TRBV28 and TRBJ2-1; D gene ambiguous. The CDR3 extends over 14 amino acids. CDR1 and CDR2 (germline): MDHEN, SYDVKM. Trimming removed 5 bases at V and 7 bases at J, with 15 bases between. CDR3 amino acids: CASSLGSVQNEQFF. DNA of the CDR3: TGTGCCAGCAGTCTGGGATCGGTTCAGAATGAGCAGTTCTTC.

The CDR3 nucleotides read TGCGCCAGCAGACCCGGACAGGGCGGTTCACCCCTCCACTTT. Protein: CASRPGQGGSPLHF. V gene TRBV5-1 combines with J gene TRBJ1-6; 8 nucleotides align to TRBD1. The CDR3 is 14 residues long. The junction had 7 bases not matched to a gene; V was cut back by 5 bases and J by 9 bases. Germline V gene sequence: CDR1 SGHRS, CDR2 YFSETQ.

This clonotype has only a few counts. The rearrangement uses TRBV6-2 or TRBV6-3 and TRBJ2-1; no reliable D call. Trimming took 6 bases from V and 1 from J, leaving 10 bases between them. The CDR3 has 14 residues. Germline CDR1 reads MNHEY; CDR2 reads SVGEGT. Written as DNA, the CDR3 is TGTGCCAGCAGGATCGAGCTTTCCTACAATGAGCAGTTCTTC. This translates into CASRIELSYNEQFF.

The chain has TRBV6-2 or TRBV6-3 and TRBJ2-7; D is uncertain. The germline CDR1 and CDR2 sequences are MNHEY and SVGEGT. V was pared by 4 bases and J by 3 bases, with 10 bases between. The CDR3 runs 13 residues. The CDR3 region has the DNA TGTGCCAGCAGTTCAGGTCCTATCTACGAGCAGTACTTC. Encoded protein: CASSSGPIYEQYF.

V gene TRBV28 combines with J gene TRBJ2-1; D gene uncertain. Trimming shortened V by 6 bases and J by 4 bases, and 4 bases separated the two germline ends. Germline CDR1 MDHEN, CDR2 SYDVKM. The CDR3 contains 11 residues. CDR3: CASSGYNEQFF. CDR3 in DNA: TGTGCCAGCAGCGGATACAATGAGCAGTTCTTC. Drawing the rest from reference TRBV28 and TRBJ2-1, the complete variable domain is DVKVTQSSRYLVKRTGEKVFLECVQDMDHENMFWYRQDPGLGLRLIYFSYDVKMKEKGDIPEGYSVSREKKERFSLILESASTNQTSMYLCASSGYNEQFFGPGTRLTVL.

This chain connects TRBV6-2 or TRBV6-3 to TRBJ2-5; the match to TRBD2 covers 13 bases. Germline loops: CDR1 MNHEY, CDR2 SVGEGT. V lost 5 bases to trimming and J lost 2 bases; unmatched junction nucleotides: 8. This CDR3 comprises 17 residues. The CDR3 spells CASSPGTSGTSQETQYF. DNA for the CDR3: TGTGCCAGCAGTCCCGGGACTAGCGGGACCTCACAAGAGACCCAGTACTTC.

The gene calls are TRBV28 and TRBJ1-5, with 7 bases that match TRBD1. Germline CDR1 and CDR2: MDHEN and SYDVKM. V shed 6 bases, J shed 5 bases, and the junction held 4 bases outside the gene matches. The CDR3 sequence is 13 residues long. The CDR3 loop is CASRPDRDQPQHF. The CDR3 DNA is TGTGCCAGCAGACCCGACAGGGATCAGCCCCAGCATTTT.